A selection of T cell receptor beta chains follows, all from one sample in a study of OX40 agonist ivuxolimab in advanced cancers. Here immunoSEQ multiplex PCR was the method, and the copy in TCRdb shows in-frame clones only, minus some. The repertoire has some 97,000 clones, approximately 89% of them found once; the top ten carry approximately 0.58%. The material sequenced was CD4+ or CD8+ T cells sorted from blood, taken in a trial of the OX40 agonist ivuxolimab. All receptors derive from an adult with an advanced solid tumor such as melanoma, head and neck, liver or kidney cancer. CDR3s include the opening cysteine and the closing phenylalanine or tryptophan. The D gene is left open where the match is weak. Rows give clone size only sometimes, using once, few, many, or a class for an expanded clone.

d_call	v_call	clone_size	j_call	cdr3_aa	cdr3_nt
TRBD2	TRBV28	-	TRBJ2-7	CASSPASGSPYEQYF	TGTGCCAGCAGCCCTGCTAGCGGGAGCCCCTACGAGCAGTACTTC
TRBD1	TRBV4-3	-	TRBJ1-5	CASSQRTGGNQPQHF	TGCGCCAGCAGCCAACGGACAGGGGGCAATCAGCCCCAGCATTTT
TRBD2	TRBV4-2	-	TRBJ2-3	CASSSRAGGGDTQYF	TGTGCCAGCAGCTCCAGAGCGGGAGGGGGGGATACGCAGTATTTT
-	TRBV28	-	TRBJ2-2	CASSLLTRGLTGELFF	TGTGCCAGCAGTTTATTAACTCGGGGCTTGACCGGGGAGCTGTTTTTT
-	TRBV28	-	TRBJ2-5	CASKTGVGETQYF	TGTGCCAGCAAAACAGGAGTGGGGGAGACCCAGTACTTC
-	TRBV7-9	-	TRBJ2-2	CASSFQGPPGELFF	TGTGCCAGCAGCTTCCAGGGGCCACCCGGGGAGCTGTTTTTT
-	TRBV19	-	TRBJ2-7	CASSIGASRGYEQYF	TGTGCCAGTAGTATAGGAGCCAGCCGAGGGTACGAGCAGTACTTC
TRBD1	TRBV19	-	TRBJ2-7	CASSITGFGRGRYGEQYF	TGTGCCAGTAGTATAACCGGCTTTGGCAGGGGGCGCTATGGGGAGCAGTACTTC
-	TRBV6-1	-	TRBJ2-1	CASSEGLRGEQFF	TGTGCCAGCAGTGAAGGGCTAAGGGGTGAGCAGTTCTTC
-	TRBV19	-	TRBJ2-4	CASSMTVGNVIDIQYF	TGTGCCAGTAGTATGACGGTCGGAAACGTAATTGACATTCAGTACTTC
-	TRBV28	-	TRBJ2-3	CASSFRPDTQYF	TGTGCCAGCAGTTTCCGCCCAGATACGCAGTATTTT
TRBD2	TRBV10-1	-	TRBJ2-3	CASSESLAGEFWGTDTQYF	TGCGCCAGCAGTGAGTCGTTAGCGGGAGAGTTCTGGGGCACAGATACGCAGTATTTT
-	TRBV28	-	TRBJ1-3	CASSFENTIYF	TGTGCCAGCAGTTTTGAAAACACCATATATTTT
TRBD1	TRBV25-1	-	TRBJ1-5	CASSGTGVNQPQHF	TGTGCCAGCAGTGGGACAGGGGTCAATCAGCCCCAGCATTTT
TRBD2	TRBV6-6	-	TRBJ2-1	CASSYGGEGDNEQFF	TGTGCCAGCAGTTACGGGGGGGAAGGGGACAATGAGCAGTTCTTC
-	TRBV28	-	TRBJ2-6	CASSFGSGANVLTF	TGTGCCAGCAGTTTTGGGTCTGGGGCCAACGTCCTGACTTTC
-	TRBV19	-	TRBJ1-2	CASSRDKANYGYTF	TGTGCCAGTAGCCGGGACAAAGCTAACTATGGCTACACCTTC
-	TRBV5-1	-	TRBJ1-4	CASKRALNEKLFF	TGCGCCAGCAAAAGGGCCCTTAATGAAAAACTGTTTTTT
-	TRBV6-6	-	TRBJ1-2	CASSYSGRVNGYTF	TGTGCCAGCAGTTACTCGGGCAGGGTGAATGGCTACACCTTC
-	TRBV6-1	-	TRBJ1-1	CASSEVGRANTEAFF	TGTGCCAGCAGTGAAGTAGGCAGGGCGAACACTGAAGCTTTCTTT
-	TRBV5-4	-	TRBJ2-1	CASSLDPTSYNEQFF	TGTGCCAGCAGCTTGGACCCCACCTCCTACAATGAGCAGTTCTTC
-	TRBV19	-	TRBJ1-3	CASSRPGTPYVHTIYF	TGTGCCAGTAGTCGTCCGGGGACCCCATATGTCCACACCATATATTTT
-	TRBV4-3	once	TRBJ2-1	CASSQARLRADSLLSYNEQFF	TGCGCCAGCAGCCAAGCCCGACTTAGAGCGGACTCACTGCTCTCCTACAATGAACAGTTCTTC
-	TRBV11-2	-	TRBJ2-1	CASSLEVVWVNEQFF	TGTGCCAGCAGCTTAGAGGTCGTGTGGGTTAATGAGCAGTTCTTC
-	TRBV7-2	-	TRBJ1-1	CASSLQPNTEAFF	TGTGCCAGCAGCCTACAACCGAACACTGAAGCTTTCTTT
-	TRBV28	once	TRBJ2-2	CASSPPGRGYTGELFF	TGTGCCAGCAGTCCCCCGGGTAGGGGATACACCGGGGAGCTGTTTTTT
-	TRBV7-9	-	TRBJ2-7	CASTSPDRLKNYEQYF	TGTGCCAGCACCTCCCCGGACCGACTGAAGAACTACGAGCAGTACTTC
-	TRBV28	-	TRBJ1-2	CASISRARLSYTF	TGTGCCAGCATTAGCAGGGCCCGTCTGAGCTACACCTTC
-	TRBV6-5	-	TRBJ2-7	CASSPRNRSYEQYF	TGTGCCAGCAGCCCTCGGAATCGCTCCTACGAGCAGTACTTC
-	TRBV6-1	-	TRBJ2-2	CASSWGESGELFF	TGTGCCAGCAGTTGGGGGGAGTCCGGGGAGCTGTTTTTT
-	TRBV4-3	few	TRBJ1-1	CASSQKSYTEAFF	TGCGCCAGCAGCCAAAAGTCCTACACTGAAGCTTTCTTT
-	TRBV19	-	TRBJ1-4	CASSGTSTNEKLFF	TGTGCCAGTAGTGGGACAAGCACTAATGAAAAACTGTTTTTT
TRBD1	TRBV28	-	TRBJ2-7	CASSLAGQGSHEQYF	TGTGCCAGCAGTTTAGCGGGACAGGGGTCCCACGAGCAGTACTTC
-	TRBV6-5	medium-sized	TRBJ1-5	CASSSGSGGNQPQHF	TGTGCCAGCAGTTCGGGTTCCGGGGGCAATCAGCCCCAGCATTTT
TRBD2	TRBV9	-	TRBJ2-7	CASSSGLAGYQLSYEQYF	TGTGCCAGCAGCTCTGGACTAGCGGGATACCAGCTTTCCTACGAGCAGTACTTC
TRBD1	TRBV7-9	-	TRBJ2-1	CASSRKGQGDEQFF	TGTGCCAGCAGCAGAAAGGGACAGGGCGATGAGCAGTTCTTC
TRBD2	TRBV7-2	-	TRBJ2-1	CASSSQGSGRFSNEQFF	TGTGCCAGCAGCTCACAAGGAAGCGGGAGGTTCTCCAATGAGCAGTTCTTC
TRBD2	TRBV13	-	TRBJ2-4	CASSTWGLLAKNIQYF	TGTGCCAGCAGCACCTGGGGACTACTAGCCAAAAACATTCAGTACTTC
TRBD2	TRBV5-1	once	TRBJ2-5	CASSSGTSGRLQETQYF	TGCGCCAGCAGCTCGGGGACTAGCGGGAGACTCCAAGAGACCCAGTACTTC
TRBD1	TRBV6-1	-	TRBJ1-1	CASSDADREAFF	TGTGCCAGCAGTGACGCGGACAGGGAAGCTTTCTTT
-	TRBV9	-	TRBJ2-1	CASSQGAGSYNEQFF	TGTGCCAGCAGCCAGGGAGCGGGCTCCTACAATGAGCAGTTCTTC
-	TRBV6-5	-	TRBJ2-7	CASRNSDEQYF	TGTGCCAGCAGAAATAGCGACGAGCAGTACTTC
-	TRBV2	-	TRBJ2-6	CASQANVLTF	TGTGCCAGCCAGGCCAACGTCCTGACTTTC
TRBD1	TRBV25-1	-	TRBJ1-1	CASSPRTGRTEAFF	TGTGCCAGCAGCCCGAGGACAGGGAGGACTGAAGCTTTCTTT
-	TRBV14	-	TRBJ2-7	CASSRIGSGSYEQYF	TGTGCCAGCAGCCGAATAGGGTCTGGCTCCTACGAGCAGTACTTC
-	TRBV7-2	-	TRBJ1-1	CASSLAASGYTEAFF	TGTGCCAGCAGCTTAGCCGCGTCGGGTTACACTGAAGCTTTCTTT
TRBD1	TRBV5-1	-	TRBJ1-2	CASSAEGQGGGYTF	TGCGCCAGCAGCGCCGAAGGACAGGGGGGTGGCTACACCTTC
-	TRBV19	-	TRBJ2-7	CASSMGTHSGEQYF	TGTGCCAGTAGTATGGGCACCCACTCAGGGGAGCAGTACTTC
TRBD2	TRBV5-1	-	TRBJ2-2	CASSKLAGVSNTGELFF	TGCGCCAGCAGCAAACTAGCGGGAGTTTCGAACACCGGGGAGCTGTTTTTT
TRBD2	TRBV6-9	-	TRBJ2-1	CAKRPRGTSGSYNEQFF	TGTGCCAAGCGACCTAGGGGGACTAGCGGTTCCTACAATGAGCAGTTCTTC
-	TRBV6-6	once	TRBJ2-6	CATTALVAGANVLTF	TGTGCCACCACGGCCTTGGTCGCTGGGGCCAACGTCCTGACTTTC
TRBD2	TRBV7-9	-	TRBJ2-7	CASSLGTAGGPHEQYF	TGTGCCAGCAGCTTAGGAACGGCGGGAGGCCCCCACGAGCAGTACTTC
TRBD2	TRBV7-2	-	TRBJ2-1	CATVGLAASNEQFF	TGTGCCACCGTGGGACTAGCGGCCTCAAATGAGCAGTTCTTC
-	TRBV7-2	few	TRBJ1-2	CASSPSTYGYTF	TGTGCCAGCAGCCCCAGTACCTATGGCTACACCTTC
TRBD2	TRBV4-2	-	TRBJ2-7	CASSQDRTSGSYEQYF	TGTGCCAGCAGCCAAGATAGGACTAGCGGGAGCTACGAGCAGTACTTC
-	TRBV2	-	TRBJ1-1	CASSAFGWAEAFF	TGTGCCAGCAGTGCCTTTGGTTGGGCTGAAGCTTTCTTT
-	TRBV7-9	-	TRBJ2-3	CASSLGGTLDTQYF	TGTGCCAGCAGCTTAGGGGGGACCTTAGATACGCAGTATTTT
TRBD1	TRBV19	-	TRBJ2-2	CASSTRDRANTGELFF	TGTGCCAGTAGTACGAGAGACAGGGCGAACACCGGGGAGCTGTTTTTT
-	TRBV10-2	-	TRBJ1-2	CAIQGQNYGYTF	TGCGCCATTCAAGGACAGAACTATGGCTACACCTTC
TRBD2	TRBV18	-	TRBJ2-1	CASSPPGLAGGEQFF	TGTGCCAGCTCACCACCGGGACTAGCGGGAGGGGAGCAGTTCTTC